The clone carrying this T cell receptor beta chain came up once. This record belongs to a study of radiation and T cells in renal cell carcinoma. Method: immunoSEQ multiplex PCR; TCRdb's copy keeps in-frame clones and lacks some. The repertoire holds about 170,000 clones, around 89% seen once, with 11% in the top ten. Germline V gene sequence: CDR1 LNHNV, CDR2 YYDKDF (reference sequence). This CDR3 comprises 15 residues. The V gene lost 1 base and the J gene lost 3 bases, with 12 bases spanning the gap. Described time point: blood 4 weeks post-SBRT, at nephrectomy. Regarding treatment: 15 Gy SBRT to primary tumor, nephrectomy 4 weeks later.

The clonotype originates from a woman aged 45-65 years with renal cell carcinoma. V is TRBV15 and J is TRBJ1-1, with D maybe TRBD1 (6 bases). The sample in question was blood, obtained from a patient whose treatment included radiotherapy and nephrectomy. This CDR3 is CATSRGVGADTEAFF. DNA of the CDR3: TGTGCCACCAGCAGAGGTGTGGGGGCGGACACTGAAGCTTTCTTT.